Described below is a single TCR beta chain sequence and its context. The CDR3 is 14 residues long. V was trimmed by 0 bases and J by 4 bases, leaving 9 bases between them. Germline V lookup: CDR1 SGHAT, CDR2 FQNNGV. Original processing notes: Estimation of nucleated cell counts relied on the amplification of reference gene primers. The method was immunoSEQ multiplex PCR; TCRdb's version includes in-frame clones alone and lacks a portion of them. From that table come the V and J calls and clone size; the DNA was used to work out D and trimming. The sample includes 100,000 or so clones, about 86% seen only once; the top ten take about 7.2%. These data belong to a study of blood T cell repertoires in COVID-19. Across the whole study: Spain, Italy and the United States supplied samples that represented acute and convalescent COVID-19. The cDNA or gDNA used as material had been derived from T cells, B-cell-depleted T cells, or PBMCs.

The chain links TRBV11-2 to TRBJ1-1; no clear D. The receptor's source is a man aged 55 to 70 with acute or convalescent COVID-19. What was sequenced was peripheral blood. The CDR3 DNA sequence: TGTGCCAGCAGCTTAGAGGCGGCGAGCACTGAAGCTTTCTTT. Translated: CASSLEAASTEAFF.